Shown below are 31 T cell receptor beta chains from a single sample sequenced in a study of blood T cell repertoires in COVID-19. Data came from immunoSEQ multiplex PCR; TCRdb stores just in-frame clones and leaves some out. The top ten clones hold roughly 4% of a sample with 130,000 to 150,000 clones, 87% of them seen once. What was sequenced was peripheral blood. These receptors all come from a woman aged 40 to 50 with acute or convalescent COVID-19.

V gene TRBV7-9 combines with J gene TRBJ2-2; TRBD2 agrees at 10 bases. Losses at the gene ends were 4 bases for V and 1 base for J; bases not matched to a gene: 3. The germline CDR1 and CDR2 sequences are SEHNR and FQNEAQ (reference sequence). The CDR3 is 16 residues long. The CDR3 DNA sequence: TGTGCCAGCAGCTCCTGGACTAGCGGGAACACCGGGGAGCTGTTTTTT. It translates to CASSSWTSGNTGELFF. Drawing the rest from reference TRBV7-9 and TRBJ2-2, the complete variable domain is DTGVSQNPRHKITKRGQNVTFRCDPISEHNRLYWYRQTLGQGPEFLTYFQNEAQLEKSRLLSDRFSAERPKGSFSTLEIQRTEQGDSAMYLCASSSWTSGNTGELFFGEGSRLTVL.

The chain carries TRBV19 and TRBJ1-4, with 11 bases that match TRBD1. Losses at the gene ends were 7 bases for V and 3 bases for J; bases not matched to a gene: 19. CDR1 and CDR2 (germline): LNHDA, SQIVND (reference sequence). The CDR3 is made up of 20 amino acids. The CDR3 DNA reads as TGTGCCAGTAATCCAGGACAGGGGGCGCGAATGAGAGTATCTAATGAAAAACTGTTTTTT. Its protein is CASNPGQGARMRVSNEKLFF.

CDR3 coding DNA: TGTGCCAGCAGCAAAGCGAGGCAGCCCAAGGCACTAACTAATGAAAAACTGTTTTTT. Residues: CASSKARQPKALTNEKLFF. The genes are TRBV21-1 and TRBJ1-4. TRBV21-1 represents a pseudogene. CDR3 length: 19 amino acids.

This sequence joins TRBV2 and TRBJ2-3, with TRBD2 matching over 10 bases. V shed 4 bases and J 1 base; nucleotides not matched to a gene: 8. The CDR3 loop spans 17 amino acids. In germline, CDR1 is SNHLY, CDR2 FYNNEI. In DNA, the CDR3 is TGTGCCAGCAGTGGTGAAGCGGGGGGGCCGGGCACAGATACGCAGTATTTT. It translates to CASSGEAGGPGTDTQYF.

This chain links TRBV9 with TRBJ2-7, with a possible D match to TRBD2 (5 bases). The V end was cut by 0 bases, the J end by 6 bases, with 7 bases between. Germline loops: CDR1 SGDLS, CDR2 YYNGEE. The CDR3 contains 12 residues. The CDR3 spells CASSVDSGEQYF. The CDR3 bases are TGTGCCAGCAGCGTAGACAGCGGCGAGCAGTACTTC.

The chain links TRBV7-7 to TRBJ2-2; D possibly corresponds to TRBD1 (5 bases). The CDR3 consists of 13 residues. The ends were cut back, 5 bases at V and 4 bases at J, with 8 bases in the middle. Per germline, CDR1 SSHAT and CDR2 FNYEAQ (reference sequence). The CDR3 loop is CASSPRVTGELFF. The CDR3, as DNA: TGTGCCAGCAGCCCCAGGGTCACCGGGGAGCTGTTTTTT.

This clone has only one observation. V is TRBV4-3 and J is TRBJ2-3; tentative D call: TRBD1 (5 bases). The CDR3 spans 20 residues. V was pared by 0 bases and J by 4 bases, with 26 bases between. Per germline, CDR1 LGHNA and CDR2 YSLEER. The CDR3, as DNA: TGCGCCAGCAGCCAAGATCTACTACAACTACAGGTCCCTACCCCAGATACGCAGTATTTT. The encoded protein is CASSQDLLQLQVPTPDTQYF.

This chain links TRBV10-1 with TRBJ1-1, with TRBD1 as a possible D gene (5 bases). The CDR3 extends over 14 amino acids. V was trimmed by 7 bases and J by 5 bases, leaving 17 bases between them. Germline CDR1 WNHNN, CDR2 SYGVQD (reference sequence). The CDR3 reads CASTERGSRTEAFF. CDR3 bases: TGCGCCAGCACCGAGCGGGGGTCGAGGACTGAAGCTTTCTTT.

The rearrangement links TRBV4-1 to TRBJ1-1, with D maybe TRBD1 (5 bases). V lost 5 bases, J lost 0 bases, and 13 bases lay in between. The germline V gene encodes CDR1 MGHRA and CDR2 YSYEKL. This CDR3 has 15 amino acids. CDR3 nucleotides: TGCGCCAGCAGCGGGCAGGGTACCTTGAACACTGAAGCTTTCTTT. It yields the protein CASSGQGTLNTEAFF.

The table lists this clone with a count of one. V is TRBV3-1 (or the pseudogene TRBV3-2) and J is TRBJ1-2; D is possibly TRBD1 (6 bases). V dropped 1 base and J dropped 2 bases, with 17 bases sitting between them. This CDR3 is built from 17 residues. Germline V gives CDR1 LGHDT, CDR2 YNNKEL (reference sequence). As DNA, the CDR3 is TGTGCCAGCAGCCAAGGGCCCTCGCAGGGGAAAAACTATGGCTACACCTTC. This translates into CASSQGPSQGKNYGYTF.

The chain has TRBV5-4 and TRBJ2-5, with D possibly TRBD2 on 6 matching bases. The CDR3 loop spans 13 amino acids. The V gene lost 3 bases and the J gene lost 4 bases, with 10 bases spanning the gap. Germline loops: CDR1 SGHNT, CDR2 YYREEE (reference sequence). CDR3 protein: CASSSPGVETQYF. The CDR3 DNA reads TGTGCCAGCAGCTCCCCGGGGGTAGAGACCCAGTACTTC.

V is TRBV7-2 and J is TRBJ2-1; 7 bases are a match to TRBD2. In germline, CDR1 is SGHTA, CDR2 FQGNSA. The CDR3 has 15 amino acids. Germline trimming cut 4 bases from V and 4 bases from J; bases unmatched to any gene: 7. The CDR3 loop is CASSSGLGSYNEQFF. CDR3 sequence (DNA): TGTGCCAGCAGCTCCGGACTAGGGTCTTACAATGAGCAGTTCTTC.

Only a few counts were recorded for this clone. The germline gene is not matched at one end of the junction; a read error may be the cause. V gene TRBV3-1 (or the pseudogene TRBV3-2) combines with J gene TRBJ1-3, with a tentative D call TRBD1 (5 bases). The CDR3 is 13 amino acids. Germline CDR1 and CDR2: LGHDT and YNNKEL (reference sequence). The CDR3 nucleotides read TGTGCCAGCAGCCAAGGGACAAGGAACTCCGCGGATTTT. Its translation is CASSQGTRNSADF.

This chain links TRBV18 with TRBJ1-6; no definite D call. The CDR3 has 16 residues. V was trimmed by 3 bases and J by 5 bases, leaving 14 bases between them. In germline, CDR1 is KGHSH, CDR2 LQKENI. CDR3 amino acids: CASSPSLDKNNSPLHF. CDR3 coding DNA: TGTGCCAGCTCACCGTCCCTCGACAAGAATAATTCACCCCTCCACTTT.

This sequence joins TRBV15 and TRBJ2-1; D is ambiguous. V shed 5 bases and J shed 6 bases, with 5 bases lying between them. The CDR3 length is 11 residues. The germline V gene encodes CDR1 LNHNV and CDR2 YYDKDF (reference sequence). CDR3 bases: TGTGCCACCAGCTACTTCAATGAGCAGTTCTTC. Amino acid sequence: CATSYFNEQFF.

V is TRBV6-5 and J is TRBJ2-5, with 7 bases aligning to TRBD1. Germline V CDR1 and CDR2: MNHEY, SVGAGI. V trimming: 4 bases; J trimming: 2 bases; junction bases outside the gene matches: 7. The CDR3 is 15 residues long. In DNA form, the CDR3 reads TGTGCCAGCAGTTCTACCAGGACAGGTCAAGAGACCCAGTACTTC. It encodes CASSSTRTGQETQYF.

The chain employs TRBV19 and TRBJ1-3; D might be TRBD1 (6 bases). CDR3 length: 16 residues. Trimming cost V 5 bases and J 0 bases, with 14 bases left between them. Germline CDR1 and CDR2: LNHDA and SQIVND (reference sequence). CDR3 amino acids: CASSRTGSFSGNTIYF. The DNA of the CDR3 is TGTGCCAGTAGTCGAACAGGGTCCTTCTCTGGAAACACCATATATTTT.

The V call is TRBV29-1, the J call TRBJ2-4; 14 bases align to TRBD2. V trimming: 5 bases; J trimming: 0 bases; junction bases outside the gene matches: 12. Germline CDR1 and CDR2: SQVTM and ANQGSEA. This CDR3 spans 19 amino acids. The CDR3 spells CSVRLAGGKSEIAKNIQYF. As DNA, the CDR3 is TGCAGCGTTCGACTAGCGGGGGGGAAGTCTGAGATAGCCAAAAACATTCAGTACTTC.

This clone was seen just once. The V and J genes are TRBV5-1 and TRBJ1-5; perhaps TRBD1 as D (5 bases). V was cut by 1 base and J by 4 bases, with 12 bases left in between. The CDR3 has 15 amino acids. The germline CDR1 and CDR2 sequences are SGHRS and YFSETQ. The chain's CDR3 is CASSLLGAANQPQHF. The DNA of the CDR3 is TGCGCCAGCAGCTTGTTAGGGGCGGCGAATCAGCCCCAGCATTTT.

This sequence joins TRBV10-3 and TRBJ2-3; maybe TRBD2 (5 bases). Trimming shortened V by 6 bases and J by 0 bases, and 13 bases separated the two germline ends. The CDR3 is 15 residues long. Germline-derived CDR1 and CDR2 are ENHRY and SYGVKD. The CDR3 is CAISADSTSTDTQYF. The CDR3 DNA reads TGTGCCATCAGCGCGGACTCAACTAGCACAGATACGCAGTATTTT.

The rearrangement links TRBV3-1 (or the pseudogene TRBV3-2) to TRBJ2-4; 8 bases are shared with TRBD2. The germline CDR1 and CDR2 sequences are LGHDT and YNNKEL (reference sequence). Unmatched junction bases numbered 5, after V lost 1 base and J lost 6 bases. This CDR3 is built from 15 residues. In nucleotides, the CDR3 is TGTGCCAGCAGCCAAGTAGACGGGGGGGGAAACATTCAGTACTTC. Protein sequence: CASSQVDGGGNIQYF.

The CDR3 bases are TGTGCCAGCGGTCTGGGGGCGAACACTGAAGCTTTCTTT. It yields the protein CASGLGANTEAFF. This sequence joins TRBV12-3 or TRBV12-4 and TRBJ1-1, with TRBD1 as a possible D gene (6 bases). The germline V and J ends were trimmed by 8 bases and 1 base, with 11 bases remaining between them. This CDR3 region has 13 residues.

This clone was seen once. The genes are TRBV7-2 and TRBJ2-7; 7 bases are shared with TRBD1. CDR1 is SGHTA and CDR2 is FQGNSA in the germline V gene. Unmatched junction bases numbered 7, after V lost 5 bases and J lost 3 bases. The CDR3 length is 14 residues. CDR3 protein: CASSVTGTVYEQYF. The DNA for the CDR3 is TGTGCCAGCAGCGTTACCGGGACAGTCTACGAGCAGTACTTC.

This clone occurred a few times. The chain recombines TRBV6-5 with TRBJ2-1; perhaps TRBD1 as D (5 bases). V was trimmed by 4 bases and J by 6 bases, leaving 19 bases between them. Germline CDR1 is MNHEY and CDR2 is SVGAGI. This CDR3 spans 16 amino acids. The CDR3 nucleotides are TGTGCCAGCAGTTCCCAGGGTCCCCCTCTACGCAATGAGCAGTTCTTC. Its translation: CASSSQGPPLRNEQFF.

This chain connects TRBV6-1 to TRBJ1-2, with 9 bases matching TRBD1. Trimming at V came to 3 bases and at J to 8 bases, leaving 4 bases not matched to a gene. Germline V gives CDR1 MNHNS, CDR2 SASEGT. The CDR3 is made up of 13 amino acids. CDR3 sequence (DNA): TGTGCCAGCAGTGAGCCGGGACAGGGAGGCTACACCTTC. Protein: CASSEPGQGGYTF.

This chain uses TRBV19 with TRBJ2-5; D possibly corresponds to TRBD1 (6 bases). The V end was cut by 5 bases, the J end by 5 bases, with 12 bases between. CDR3 length equals 13 residues. CDR1 LNHDA and CDR2 SQIVND come from the germline V gene (reference sequence). CDR3 nucleotide sequence: TGTGCCAGTAGTCCACAGGGCGGGGAGACCCAGTACTTC. This gives the protein CASSPQGGETQYF.

This sequence joins TRBV6-5 and TRBJ2-7, with 7 bases lining up with TRBD1. The CDR3 loop spans 13 amino acids. Germline V gene sequence: CDR1 MNHEY, CDR2 SVGAGI. CDR3: CVSAGGTSYEQYF. CDR3 sequence (DNA): TGTGTGTCAGCAGGGGGAACCTCCTACGAGCAGTACTTC.

CDR3 in DNA: TGTGCCAGCAGTCCCTGGACCCGGGGGACAGATACGCAGTATTTT. It translates to CASSPWTRGTDTQYF. The V and J genes are TRBV28 and TRBJ2-3, with a weak D call TRBD2 (6 bases). Deletions cut 5 bases from V and 3 bases from J, with 15 bases between. Germline V lookup: CDR1 MDHEN, CDR2 SYDVKM. The CDR3 is 15 amino acids.

The chain has TRBV27 and TRBJ1-6; 9 bases match TRBD1. The V gene end was trimmed by 5 bases and the J gene end by 5 bases; junction bases not matched to a gene: 4. In germline, CDR1 is MNHEY, CDR2 SMNVEV (reference sequence). There are 15 residues in the CDR3. CDR3 sequence: CASSERTGDNSPLHF. CDR3 DNA: TGTGCCAGCAGTGAGCGGACAGGGGATAATTCACCCCTCCACTTT.

The V call is TRBV6-5, the J call TRBJ1-5; D call uncertain. Germline CDR1 reads MNHEY; CDR2 reads SVGAGI. V was shortened by 0 bases and J by 6 bases, with 6 bases between the two germline ends. The CDR3 is 13 residues long. CDR3 region: CASSYSAGQPQHF. The CDR3 DNA sequence: TGTGCCAGCAGTTACTCTGCGGGTCAGCCCCAGCATTTT.

V and J are TRBV6-2 or TRBV6-3 and TRBJ2-1; 8 nucleotides agree with TRBD2. Germline V gives CDR1 MNHEY, CDR2 SVGEGT. The V segment lost 5 bases and the J segment 7 bases; nucleotides outside the gene matches: 7. The CDR3 extends over 14 amino acids. The CDR3 loop is CASSSGGAQNEQFF. In DNA, the CDR3 is TGTGCCAGCAGTAGCGGGGGAGCCCAGAATGAGCAGTTCTTC.